This TCR beta chain was sequenced in a study of blood T cell repertoires in COVID-19. Study background: Specimens from acute and convalescent COVID-19 originated in the United States, Italy and Spain.

Clones were sequenced by immunoSEQ multiplex PCR, and TCRdb holds only the in-frame ones, with some missing. The repertoire has roughly 300,000 clones, about 93% of them found once; the top ten carry 6.5% to 8%. The CDR3 runs to 15 residues. From germline, CDR1 is SEHNR and CDR2 FQNEAQ (reference sequence). The V end was cut by 0 bases, the J end by 3 bases, with 11 bases between. The source is a woman aged 25 to 45 with COVID-19, enrolled during active disease. The J gene is TRBJ1-1, the V gene TRBV7-9; D call uncertain. Sequencing was done on a sample of peripheral blood. CDR3: CASSLARGSYTEAFF. DNA for the CDR3: TGTGCCAGCAGCTTAGCAAGAGGGAGTTACACTGAAGCTTTCTTT.